A selection of T cell receptor beta chains follows, all from one sample in a study of T-cell memory formation after mild COVID-19. TCRdb redid the calling of the 5' RACE reads with MiXCR, one entry per CDR3 protein. The data hold about 430,000 distinct CDR3 sequences, with 20% to 30% observed a single time. Specimen: PBMCs or a T cell subset sorted from them (not recorded which). These receptors all come from an adult woman who had mild COVID-19 (a few samples of this study predate the infection). Cell type and time point are not known. The CDR3 runs from the conserved cysteine through the conserved F or W. The D gene is left open where the match is weak. Only some rows state a clone size, as once, few, many or a class for expanded clones.

abundance	v_gene	j_gene	d_gene	CDR3nt	CDR3aa
few	TRBV2	TRBJ2-7	NA	TGTGCCAGCAGTGAAGCCCTGGGGCAAATCTACGAGCAGTACTTC	CASSEALGQIYEQYF
NA	TRBV5-1	TRBJ1-1	TRBD1	TGCGCCAGCAGCCTTCGACAGGGGAGCACTGAAGCTTTCTTT	CASSLRQGSTEAFF
many	TRBV7-9	TRBJ2-1	NA	TGTGCCAGCAGCCGAGGACAGAACAATGAGCAGTTCTTC	CASSRGQNNEQFF
few	TRBV11-2	TRBJ2-1	TRBD1	TGTGCCAGCAGCCCGGACAGGGTTATATACAATGAGCAGTTCTTC	CASSPDRVIYNEQFF
few	TRBV25-1	TRBJ2-1	NA	TGTGCCAGCAGTGATTCCCGGTACAATGAGCAGTTCTTC	CASSDSRYNEQFF
few	TRBV19	TRBJ2-2	NA	TGTGCCAGTAGTTGGGGGAGGAGGAGCACCGGGGAGCTGTTTTTT	CASSWGRRSTGELFF
few	TRBV20-1	TRBJ1-2	TRBD1	TGCAGTGCTAGACAGGGGGTGCAGGGCTACACCTTC	CSARQGVQGYTF
few	TRBV7-2	TRBJ1-4	NA	TGTGCCAGCAGCTTAGGTTACGAGCAGGAAAAACTGTTTTTT	CASSLGYEQEKLFF
few	TRBV24-1	TRBJ2-5	TRBD1	TGTGCCACCAGTGACTCTATCGACAGGGGCGGAGAGACCCAGTACTTC	CATSDSIDRGGETQYF
NA	TRBV20-1	TRBJ1-5	NA	TGCAGTGCTAGAGGAGGGGGGGGCTATCAGCCCCAGCATTTT	CSARGGGGYQPQHF
NA	TRBV29-1	TRBJ2-1	TRBD1	TGCAGCGTTGAAGATCATCGACAGGGGCTTCGCTCCTACAATGAGCAGTTCTTC	CSVEDHRQGLRSYNEQFF
NA	TRBV7-9	TRBJ1-2	NA	TGTGCCAGCAGCTTAGCAGGGTACGGCTATGGCTACACCTTC	CASSLAGYGYGYTF
NA	TRBV2	TRBJ1-1	NA	TGTGCCATCACTACTCGACGTATTGAAGCTTTCTTT	CAITTRRIEAFF
NA	TRBV9	TRBJ1-2	NA	TGTGCCAGCAGCGTAAACGACCGCTTCGAGGGCTACACCTTC	CASSVNDRFEGYTF
NA	TRBV29-1	TRBJ1-1	NA	TGCAGCGTCGTGAAAAGGGCTGGAAGGGACACTGAAGCTTTCTTT	CSVVKRAGRDTEAFF
many	TRBV5-1	TRBJ2-1	NA	TGCGCCAGCAGCTTGGAGACTCCCACCTACAATGAGCAGTTCTTC	CASSLETPTYNEQFF
few	TRBV28	TRBJ2-4	TRBD1	TGTGCCAGCAGTCCCCTCGACAGGGACCTAAACATTCAGTACTTC	CASSPLDRDLNIQYF